This T cell receptor (beta chain) emerged from a study of cytomegalovirus exposure and HLA in healthy donors. As concerns this clone: What it binds is unknown.

Unmatched junction bases numbered 9, after V lost 4 bases and J lost 4 bases. This CDR3 has 16 amino acids. From germline, CDR1 is MGHDK and CDR2 SYGVNS. Study outcomes and limitations: Whilst most TCR sequences proved rare, a subset of public TCRs occurred across many donors.

60 Vbeta and 13 Jbeta primers were used in PCR. This table comes from immunoSEQ multiplex PCR, and its TCRdb copy is limited to in-frame clones, with some not included. The table records approximately 44,000 clones, around 90% of them present only once. The sequencing input was PBMCs. This chain connects TRBV25-1 to TRBJ1-2; 10 nucleotides match TRBD1. The receptor was derived from a woman in her forties in good health and CMV-seropositive. Here the CDR3 reads CASSGVGQGIGYGYTF. The CDR3 bases are TGTGCCAGCAGTGGGGTGGGACAGGGGATCGGCTATGGCTACACCTTC.